One sample yielded the 20 T cell receptor beta chains listed below, sequenced in a study of T-cell reconstitution after alpha-beta-depleted transplantation in children. Library preparation (for TCRbeta) was performed with unique molecular identifiers. A single record per CDR3 protein comes from TCRdb applying MiXCR to the PCR reads. The sample has about 440,000 distinct CDR3 sequences, roughly two fifths seen once. This sample comprised PBMCs, obtained before TCRalphabeta/CD19-depleted stem cell transplant. The receptors originated from a girl aged 2-9 years with aplastic anemia, due to receive a stem cell transplant.

This clonotype was seen a handful of times. This chain links TRBV27 with TRBJ1-3; TRBD1 agrees at 8 bases. The CDR3 spans 16 residues. The junction had 12 bases not matched to a gene; V was cut back by 5 bases and J by 6 bases. Per germline, CDR1 MNHEY and CDR2 SMNVEV (reference sequence). The chain's CDR3 is CASSGPQDRVENTIYF. CDR3 sequence (DNA): TGTGCCAGCAGTGGGCCCCAGGACAGGGTTGAAAACACCATATATTTT.

This clonotype was recorded at least ten times. The gene calls are TRBV29-1 and TRBJ2-2, with 13 bases identical to TRBD2. V was clipped by 5 bases and J by 3 bases; unmatched bases: 3. Germline CDR1 SQVTM, CDR2 ANQGSEA. The CDR3 is made up of 15 amino acids. The CDR3 DNA is TGCAGCGTTATACTAGCGGGAGGGCACACCGGGGAGCTGTTTTTT. Protein sequence: CSVILAGGHTGELFF.

This clonotype turned up a few times. The rearrangement joins TRBV10-3 to TRBJ2-5, with TRBD2 matching over 12 bases. The CDR3 loop spans 16 amino acids. The V gene end was trimmed by 4 bases and the J gene end by 5 bases; junction bases not matched to a gene: 8. The germline gives CDR1 ENHRY, CDR2 SYGVKD. Here the CDR3 DNA reads TGTGCCATCAGTGCACCTAGCGGGAGGGCCCGGGAGACCCAGTACTTC. Encoded protein: CAISAPSGRARETQYF.

This clonotype was counted a single time. This chain connects TRBV29-1 to TRBJ2-3, with 7 bases identical to TRBD2. The CDR3 covers 14 residues. V gave up 5 bases and J gave up 0 bases; unmatched junction bases: 5. CDR1 is SQVTM, CDR2 ANQGSEA, per germline. The CDR3 sequence is CSVSPSGSTDTQYF. DNA for the CDR3: TGCAGCGTTTCCCCTAGCGGTAGCACAGATACGCAGTATTTT.

The table lists this clonotype with many counts. V gene TRBV7-2 combines with J gene TRBJ2-3; 11 bases match TRBD2. The CDR3 consists of 16 residues. CDR1 is SGHTA, CDR2 FQGNSA, per germline. J was trimmed by 4 bases and V by 5 bases; bases with no gene match: 8. The DNA of the CDR3 is TGTGCCAGCAGCCTGCGACTAGCGGGGCTCCCAGATACGCAGTATTTT. Amino acids: CASSLRLAGLPDTQYF.

V usage is TRBV20-1 and J usage is TRBJ2-7; 8 nucleotides agree with TRBD2. V trimming: 3 bases; J trimming: 5 bases; junction bases outside the gene matches: 6. Germline assignment: CDR1 DFQATT and CDR2 SNEGSKA (reference sequence). The CDR3 is made up of 13 amino acids. The CDR3 sequence: CSASGRGNDEQYF. CDR3 in DNA: TGCAGTGCTAGCGGGAGGGGTAATGACGAGCAGTACTTC.

About this clonotype itself: Just one base apart from a much larger clone, this may be a read error. The genes are TRBV9 and TRBJ1-2; D gene ambiguous. Trimming took 4 bases from V and 1 from J, leaving 11 bases between them. Germline CDR1 and CDR2: SGDLS and YYNGEE. The CDR3 spans 14 residues. The CDR3 sequence: CASSPGASNYGYTF. The CDR3 bases are TGTGCCAGCAGCCCGGGAGCCAGTAACTATGGCTACACCTTC.

The table lists this clonotype with a count of one. The chain uses TRBV5-1 and TRBJ2-1; no clear D. Germline CDR1 and CDR2: SGHRS and YFSETQ. Trimming stripped 0 bases from V and 12 bases from J, with 10 bases between. CDR3 size: 12 residues. The CDR3 reads CASSLDETGQFF. The CDR3, as DNA: TGCGCCAGCAGCTTGGACGAAACGGGGCAGTTCTTC.

The table lists this clonotype with many counts. This rearrangement joins TRBV9 to TRBJ2-7, with TRBD2 matching 11 bases. V lost 5 bases to trimming and J lost 2 bases; unmatched junction nucleotides: 6. CDR1 and CDR2 from the germline V gene are SGDLS and YYNGEE. This CDR3 is 15 amino acids long. The CDR3 loop reads CASSVGTSGAYEQYF. The CDR3 DNA reads TGTGCCAGCAGTGTGGGGACTAGCGGAGCCTACGAGCAGTACTTC.

This clonotype was seen only a few times. The chain couples TRBV4-2 to TRBJ1-2; D possibly corresponds to TRBD1 (5 bases). CDR3 size: 15 residues. Germline CDR1 is LGHNA and CDR2 is YNFKEQ. V shed 1 base and J shed 4 bases, with 13 bases lying between them. The CDR3 DNA reads TGTGCCAGCAGCCAAGGCGACAGTGGAGTCTATGGCTACACCTTC. Its protein is CASSQGDSGVYGYTF.

This clonotype was seen many times. The chain employs TRBV7-8 and TRBJ2-5, with 8 nucleotides matching TRBD2. With 0 bases clipped from V and 5 bases from J, the junction kept 17 bases outside the gene matches. CDR1 is SGHVS and CDR2 is FQNEAQ in the germline V gene. The CDR3 runs 19 residues. CDR3: CASSLALASGSMGWETQYF. Here the CDR3 DNA reads TGTGCCAGCAGCTTAGCGCTAGCTAGCGGGTCCATGGGTTGGGAGACCCAGTACTTC.

This clonotype showed up just a few times. The V gene is TRBV5-1, the J gene TRBJ1-2, with 8 bases that match TRBD1. The V gene's germline CDR1 is SGHRS and CDR2 YFSETQ. The V gene end was trimmed by 2 bases and the J gene end by 7 bases; junction bases not matched to a gene: 7. The CDR3 is made up of 14 amino acids. The CDR3 nucleotides read TGCGCCAGCAGCTTTCCAGGGGGCGCTTCTGGCTACACCTTC. This encodes CASSFPGGASGYTF.

This clonotype has a count of ten or more. The chain employs TRBV7-2 and TRBJ2-7; TRBD1 or TRBD2 may be the D gene (5 bases each). V shed 0 bases and J shed 0 bases, with 9 bases lying between them. The germline gives CDR1 SGHTA, CDR2 FQGNSA. The CDR3 spans 15 residues. The CDR3 loop is CASSLAWGNSYEQYF. Written as DNA, the CDR3 is TGTGCCAGCAGCTTAGCTTGGGGGAACTCCTACGAGCAGTACTTC.

This clonotype was observed at least ten times. The rearrangement uses TRBV10-3 and TRBJ2-5, with D uncertain. The CDR3 has 14 amino acids. From germline, CDR1 is ENHRY and CDR2 SYGVKD. V gave up 0 bases and J gave up 3 bases, with 8 bases separating them. CDR3 DNA: TGTGCCATCAGTGAGTCGTTTGGGGAAGAGACCCAGTACTTC. Amino acid sequence: CAISESFGEETQYF.

This clonotype was observed many times. The J gene is TRBJ1-3, the V gene TRBV7-2; tentatively, D is TRBD1 (5 bases). CDR1 is SGHTA, CDR2 FQGNSA, per germline. The CDR3 covers 17 residues. V was trimmed by 5 bases and J by 0 bases, leaving 17 bases between them. CDR3 sequence (DNA): TGTGCCAGCAGCCCACGTGAAGGGGCCCGCTCTGGAAACACCATATATTTT. Translation gives CASSPREGARSGNTIYF.

This clonotype occurred once. The chain is built from TRBV19 and TRBJ1-3; the D gene is possibly TRBD1 (5 bases). The germline V gene encodes CDR1 LNHDA and CDR2 SQIVND (reference sequence). V lost 6 bases to trimming and J lost 1 base, with 16 bases between them. The CDR3 is made up of 16 amino acids. CDR3 DNA: TGTGCCAGTAGCTCCTACCTGGCAGGGTCTGGAAACACCATATATTTT. As protein: CASSSYLAGSGNTIYF.

This clonotype occurred a few times. The V gene is TRBV28, the J gene TRBJ1-6, with TRBD1 matching over 8 bases. Germline V gives CDR1 MDHEN, CDR2 SYDVKM. The length of the CDR3 is 16 residues. V shed 6 bases, J shed 7 bases, and the junction held 11 bases outside the gene matches. The CDR3 protein is CASRPPGGPDNSPLHF. The CDR3 bases are TGTGCCAGCAGGCCCCCAGGGGGCCCGGACAATTCACCCCTCCACTTT.

CDR3 DNA sequence: TGCGCCAGCAGCTTGCCCGGGACAGGGGTAGGGAACACTGAAGCTTTCTTT. Translating it yields CASSLPGTGVGNTEAFF. V gene TRBV5-1 combines with J gene TRBJ1-1, with 10 bases aligning to TRBD1. Trimming removed 1 base from V and 1 base from J; junction bases left unmatched: 7. Germline values: CDR1 SGHRS, CDR2 YFSETQ. The CDR3 spans 17 residues.

The rearrangement uses TRBV4-2 and TRBJ1-4, with D hard to call. Germline V lookup: CDR1 LGHNA, CDR2 YNFKEQ. V was clipped by 4 bases and J by 0 bases, with 12 bases between them. This CDR3 has 16 amino acids. The CDR3 DNA reads as TGTGCCAGCAGCCGTTCCGCAGGCGCAACTAATGAAAAACTGTTTTTT. It yields the protein CASSRSAGATNEKLFF.

V is TRBV6-5 and J is TRBJ2-6; maybe TRBD1 (5 bases). Trimming pared 4 bases from V and 2 bases from J, leaving 9 bases between. The V gene's germline CDR1 is MNHEY and CDR2 SVGAGI. The CDR3 has 15 amino acids. The CDR3 DNA reads TGTGCCAGCAGTTCCAAACAGGCTGGGGCCAACGTCCTGACTTTC. It is translated as CASSSKQAGANVLTF.